This T cell receptor (beta chain) was recorded in a study of blood T cell dynamics during melanoma immunotherapy. TCRdb's copy holds only in-frame clones and misses some; the assay was immunoSEQ multiplex PCR. The sample holds roughly 8,000 clones, approximately 85% seen once. Germline V CDR1 and CDR2: SGHAT, FQNNGV. The CDR3 length is 12 residues. Trimming left V 3 bases short and J 5 bases short, with 8 bases between. Time point defined: week 3, after first cycle of checkpoint inhibitor. The specimen comprised blood, sampled from a patient treated with checkpoint blockade. The chain carries TRBV11-2 and TRBJ2-7; the D is unclear. The receptor was derived from a human donor with melanoma. The CDR3 coding sequence is TGTGCCAGCAGCTTTCCCCCCGACGAGCAGTACTTC. This codes for CASSFPPDEQYF.